Below, 27 T cell receptor beta chains from the same sample are listed, as sequenced in a study of blood T cell repertoires in COVID-19. The data were produced by immunoSEQ multiplex PCR, yet TCRdb's version contains in-frame clones alone and is incomplete. In the table there are 260,000 or so clones, around 85% of which are singletons. The source material was PBMCs or T cells enriched from blood (not recorded which). The receptors here all came from a woman in her 50s who had recovered from COVID-19.

The sample holds a few counts of this clone. The V gene is TRBV15, the J gene TRBJ2-3, with TRBD1 identical over 8 bases. CDR1 and CDR2 from the germline V gene are LNHNV and YYDKDF (reference sequence). This CDR3 spans 15 amino acids. V lost 3 bases to trimming and J lost 4 bases; unmatched junction nucleotides: 6. CDR3: CATSRDREGADTQYF. The CDR3 nucleotides are TGTGCCACCAGCAGGGACAGGGAAGGGGCAGATACGCAGTATTTT.

The genes are TRBV29-1 and TRBJ2-5, with a tentative D call TRBD2 (5 bases). V gave up 4 bases and J gave up 3 bases, with 9 bases separating them. CDR3 length equals 12 residues. Germline assignment: CDR1 SQVTM and CDR2 ANQGSEA. The CDR3 loop reads CSVVGNEETQYF. As DNA, the CDR3 is TGCAGCGTTGTCGGGAACGAAGAGACCCAGTACTTC.

V gene TRBV28 combines with J gene TRBJ1-1; possible D gene TRBD1, 5 bases. V was pared by 6 bases and J by 0 bases, with 17 bases between. Per germline, CDR1 MDHEN and CDR2 SYDVKM. This CDR3 is built from 16 residues. CDR3: CASRPTGAGMNTEAFF. The CDR3, as DNA: TGTGCCAGCAGGCCAACAGGTGCCGGTATGAACACTGAAGCTTTCTTT.

V usage is TRBV11-2 and J usage is TRBJ1-2; 7 bases match TRBD1. V was pared by 7 bases and J by 7 bases, with 6 bases of the junction left unmatched. This CDR3 contains 12 residues. CDR1 is SGHAT and CDR2 is FQNNGV in the germline V gene. The CDR3 reads CASKGAHGGYTF. CDR3 nucleotides: TGTGCCAGCAAGGGGGCGCACGGTGGCTACACCTTC.

This chain uses TRBV5-1 with TRBJ1-4; possibly TRBD1 for D (6 bases). V was clipped by 3 bases and J by 1 base, with 10 bases between them. Germline values: CDR1 SGHRS, CDR2 YFSETQ. The CDR3 is 15 amino acids. CDR3 in amino acids: CASSSQQGTNEKLFF. In nucleotides, the CDR3 is TGCGCCAGCAGCTCCCAACAGGGAACTAATGAAAAACTGTTTTTT.

The gene calls are TRBV2 and TRBJ2-2; 13 bases agree with TRBD2. The CDR3 runs 15 residues. CDR1 is SNHLY, CDR2 FYNNEI, per germline. The J segment lost 7 bases and the V segment lost 7 bases, leaving 6 bases of the junction unmatched. The CDR3, as DNA: TGTGCCAGCATGCGACTAGCGGGAGGTGGCGGGGAGCTGTTTTTT. This codes for CASMRLAGGGGELFF.

This chain links TRBV6-6 with TRBJ2-2, with 9 bases aligning to TRBD2. This CDR3 has 16 amino acids. With V trimmed by 2 bases and J by 5 bases, 6 bases remained unmatched. CDR1 MNHNY and CDR2 SVGAGI come from the germline V gene (reference sequence). The chain's CDR3 is CASSYGREGPTGELFF. The CDR3 DNA follows: TGTGCCAGCAGTTACGGGCGGGAGGGCCCAACCGGGGAGCTGTTTTTT.

The chain is built from TRBV6-5 and TRBJ2-1; D may be TRBD2 (6 bases). The germline V and J ends were trimmed by 5 bases and 8 bases, with 13 bases remaining between them. Germline V CDR1 and CDR2: MNHEY, SVGAGI. This CDR3 contains 13 residues. The CDR3: CASSRGFWDEQFF. In DNA, the CDR3 is TGTGCCAGCAGTCGGGGGTTTTGGGATGAGCAGTTCTTC.

This chain links TRBV9 with TRBJ2-5; TRBD2 might be the D (6 bases). Germline CDR1 SGDLS, CDR2 YYNGEE. V lost 0 bases and J 3 bases, leaving 15 bases between the germline ends. CDR3 size: 16 residues. The CDR3 DNA is TGTGCCAGCAGCGTAGGGGGGGACCTCCTAAAAGAGACCCAGTACTTC. Protein: CASSVGGDLLKETQYF.

The chain couples TRBV6-5 to TRBJ2-7; 7 bases agree with TRBD1. The junction had 5 bases not matched to a gene; V was cut back by 8 bases and J by 4 bases. Looked up from germline, CDR1 is MNHEY and CDR2 is SVGAGI. CDR3 size: 12 residues. The CDR3 sequence: CASGTEVYEQYF. For the CDR3, the DNA is TGTGCCAGCGGGACAGAGGTATACGAGCAGTACTTC.

The chain combines TRBV9 with TRBJ1-6; no clear D. The CDR3 sequence is 13 residues long. Trimming pared 0 bases from V and 8 bases from J, leaving 6 bases between. Per germline, CDR1 SGDLS and CDR2 YYNGEE. CDR3: CASSVVGDSPLHF. CDR3 bases: TGTGCCAGCAGCGTAGTTGGAGATTCACCCCTCCACTTT. Drawing the rest from reference TRBV9 and TRBJ1-6, the complete variable domain is DSGVTQTPKHLITATGQRVTLRCSPRSGDLSVYWYQQSLDQGLQFLIQYYNGEERAKGNILERFSAQQFPDLHSELNLSSLELGDSALYFCASSVVGDSPLHFGNGTRLTVT.

The chain carries TRBV6-4 and TRBJ1-2; 8 bases are shared with TRBD1. Looked up from germline, CDR1 is MRHNA and CDR2 is SNTAGT. The CDR3 loop spans 15 amino acids. V lost 5 bases to trimming and J lost 7 bases; unmatched junction nucleotides: 12. CDR3 DNA: TGTGCCAGCAGTACGCACGCCGGACAGGGTTTTGGCTACACCTTC. Its protein is CASSTHAGQGFGYTF.

The chain joins TRBV21-1 to TRBJ1-4; TRBD1 reflects the table's D call only, with no check against the DNA. TRBV21-1 is tagged as a pseudogene. CDR3 length: 14 amino acids. CDR3 bases: TGTGCCAGCAGCAAGGGGACAGGGGAGGAAAAACTGTTTTTT. Residues: CASSKGTGEEKLFF.

This clone was seen a few times. The chain employs TRBV6-5 and TRBJ1-3; TRBD1 matches at 7 bases. Germline assignment: CDR1 MNHEY and CDR2 SVGAGI. The ends lost 6 bases at V and 8 bases at J; junction bases unmatched: 13. The CDR3 is 15 amino acids. The CDR3 DNA sequence: TGTGCCAGCAGAAGGACCGGACAGGAGCAGGACACCATATATTTT. It codes for CASRRTGQEQDTIYF.

This clone appeared many times. This chain connects TRBV29-1 to TRBJ2-1; unclear D gene. Germline V lookup: CDR1 SQVTM, CDR2 ANQGSEA. The germline V and J ends were trimmed by 6 bases and 7 bases, with 13 bases remaining between them. This CDR3 is built from 12 residues. The CDR3: CSVFAAHNEQFF. DNA of the CDR3: TGCAGCGTATTCGCGGCCCATAATGAGCAGTTCTTC.

The CDR3 loop reads CSVGQTGHEQFF. Written as DNA, the CDR3 is TGCAGCGTTGGACAGACGGGCCATGAGCAGTTCTTC. The chain employs TRBV29-1 and TRBJ2-1; D possibly corresponds to TRBD1 (5 bases). The V and J ends lost 4 bases and 8 bases respectively, with 12 bases between them. The CDR3 covers 12 residues. The germline V gene encodes CDR1 SQVTM and CDR2 ANQGSEA.

This clone was recorded only once. The V gene is TRBV12-3 or TRBV12-4, the J gene TRBJ1-2; D is possibly TRBD1 (5 bases). The CDR3 is made up of 13 amino acids. V lost 6 bases and J 5 bases, leaving 13 bases between the germline ends. As DNA, the CDR3 is TGTGCCAGCAGGCCTCAGGGTTTTTATGGCTACACCTTC. Translating it yields CASRPQGFYGYTF.

As regards this clone: This sample includes further DNA sequences coding for the same CDR3. The chain has TRBV18 and TRBJ1-5; no firm D call. CDR1 is KGHSH and CDR2 is LQKENI in the germline V gene. The CDR3 spans 14 residues. Trimming removed 0 bases at V and 1 base at J, with 4 bases between. The chain's CDR3 is CASSPPGSNQPQHF. Written as DNA, the CDR3 is TGTGCCAGCTCACCACCGGGCAGCAATCAGCCCCAGCATTTT. Using reference TRBV18 and TRBJ1-5 for the parts outside the CDR3, the full variable domain is NAGVMQNPRHLVRRRGQEARLRCSPMKGHSHVYWYRQLPEEGLKFMVYLQKENIIDESGMPKERFSAEFPKEGPSILRIQQVVRGDSAAYFCASSPPGSNQPQHFGDGTRLSIL.

The rearrangement joins TRBV28 to TRBJ1-1; a weak D match, TRBD1 (5 bases). Deletions cut 7 bases from V and 7 bases from J, with 13 bases between. This CDR3 region has 12 residues. The germline V gene encodes CDR1 MDHEN and CDR2 SYDVKM. In DNA form, the CDR3 reads TGTGCCAGCACCCCAGGGCGAAATGAAGCTTTCTTT. Residues: CASTPGRNEAFF.

The chain has TRBV2 and TRBJ1-2; weak D call: TRBD1 (6 bases). V was cut by 5 bases and J by 8 bases, with 24 bases left in between. The CDR3 length is 16 residues. Germline loops: CDR1 SNHLY, CDR2 FYNNEI. The CDR3 region is CASSHDIGRQGYGYTF. In DNA, the CDR3 is TGTGCCAGCAGTCACGACATTGGCAGGCAGGGGTACGGCTACACCTTC.

The chain links TRBV4-3 to TRBJ2-3, with 8 nucleotides matching TRBD2. The CDR3 totals 15 residues. Germline CDR1 reads LGHNA; CDR2 reads YSLEER. The V segment lost 4 bases and the J segment 4 bases; nucleotides outside the gene matches: 7. Here the CDR3 DNA reads TGCGCCAGCAGCCCTCAAGCGGGAGTGGCAGATACGCAGTATTTT. It yields the protein CASSPQAGVADTQYF.

V usage is TRBV4-3 and J usage is TRBJ2-6; D might be TRBD1 (5 bases). From germline, CDR1 is LGHNA and CDR2 YSLEER. There are 17 residues in the CDR3. Trimming removed 4 bases at V and 0 bases at J, with 13 bases between. The CDR3 sequence: CASSLVDSSSGANVLTF. DNA for the CDR3: TGCGCCAGCAGCCTAGTCGACAGTAGCTCTGGGGCCAACGTCCTGACTTTC.

The chain joins TRBV2 to TRBJ2-3, with 11 bases identical to TRBD2. Trimming at V came to 6 bases and at J to 1 base, leaving 15 bases not matched to a gene. The length of the CDR3 is 19 residues. In germline, CDR1 is SNHLY, CDR2 FYNNEI. The CDR3 sequence is CASSSPSSLAGAGTDTQYF. The DNA for the CDR3 is TGTGCCAGCAGCTCCCCATCATCACTAGCGGGAGCTGGCACAGATACGCAGTATTTT.

V is TRBV3-1 (or the pseudogene TRBV3-2) and J is TRBJ2-1; D not resolved. Germline V lookup: CDR1 LGHDT, CDR2 YNNKEL (reference sequence). Trimming removed 1 base at V and 5 bases at J, with 6 bases between. This CDR3 region has 13 residues. DNA of the CDR3: TGTGCCAGCAGCCAAGCACTTAACAATGAGCAGTTCTTC. It codes for CASSQALNNEQFF.

J is TRBJ2-7 and V is TRBV29-1; D is unresolved. V lost 4 bases and J lost 0, with 10 bases in between. Per germline, CDR1 SQVTM and CDR2 ANQGSEA. The CDR3 extends over 13 amino acids. Here the CDR3 reads CSVVGWSSYEQYF. The CDR3 bases are TGCAGCGTTGTTGGCTGGAGCTCCTACGAGCAGTACTTC.

This rearrangement joins TRBV19 to TRBJ2-5; 7 nucleotides match TRBD1. The CDR3 has 15 residues. The junction had 5 bases not matched to a gene; V was cut back by 4 bases and J by 0 bases. Per the germline V gene, CDR1 is LNHDA and CDR2 is SQIVND (reference sequence). The CDR3 loop reads CASSKGTAYQETQYF. The CDR3, as DNA: TGTGCCAGTAGTAAGGGGACAGCGTACCAAGAGACCCAGTACTTC.

The chain uses TRBV27 and TRBJ1-1; 10 bases are a match to TRBD1. In germline, CDR1 is MNHEY, CDR2 SMNVEV (reference sequence). This CDR3 is 16 amino acids long. The junction had 5 bases not matched to a gene; V was cut back by 4 bases and J by 0 bases. CDR3 coding DNA: TGTGCCAGCAGTTCAGGGACAGGGGACTTGAACACTGAAGCTTTCTTT. The encoded protein is CASSSGTGDLNTEAFF.